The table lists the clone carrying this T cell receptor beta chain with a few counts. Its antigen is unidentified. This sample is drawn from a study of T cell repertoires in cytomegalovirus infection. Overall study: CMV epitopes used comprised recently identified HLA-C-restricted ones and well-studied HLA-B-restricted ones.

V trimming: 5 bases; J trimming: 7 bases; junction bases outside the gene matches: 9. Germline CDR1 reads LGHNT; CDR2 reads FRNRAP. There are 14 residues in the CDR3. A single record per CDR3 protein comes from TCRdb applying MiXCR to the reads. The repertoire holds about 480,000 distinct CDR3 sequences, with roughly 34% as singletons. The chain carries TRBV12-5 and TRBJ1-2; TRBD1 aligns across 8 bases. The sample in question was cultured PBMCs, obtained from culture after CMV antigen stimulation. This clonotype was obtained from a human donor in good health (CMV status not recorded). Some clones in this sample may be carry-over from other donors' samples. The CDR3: CASGLRGQVGGYTF. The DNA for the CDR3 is TGTGCTAGTGGTCTCAGGGGGCAAGTTGGTGGCTACACCTTC.